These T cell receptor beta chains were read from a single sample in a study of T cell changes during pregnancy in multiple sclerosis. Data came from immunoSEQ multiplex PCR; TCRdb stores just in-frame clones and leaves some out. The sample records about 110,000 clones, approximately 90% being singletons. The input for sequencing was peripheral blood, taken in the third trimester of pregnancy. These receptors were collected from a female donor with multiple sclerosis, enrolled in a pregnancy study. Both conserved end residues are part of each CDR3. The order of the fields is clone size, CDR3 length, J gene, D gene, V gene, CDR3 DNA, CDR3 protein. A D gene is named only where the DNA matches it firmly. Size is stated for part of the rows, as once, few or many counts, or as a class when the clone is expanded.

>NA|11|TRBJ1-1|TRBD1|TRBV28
TGTGCCAGCAGTCTGACAGGGGAAGCTTTCTTT
CASSLTGEAFF
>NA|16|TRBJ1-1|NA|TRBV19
TGTGCCAGTAGTGCAACCTTGGGCAGGGAGAACACTGAAGCTTTCTTT
CASSATLGRENTEAFF
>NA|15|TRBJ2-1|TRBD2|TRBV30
TGTGCCTGGAGTGTACTGAGCGGGGGGGCTTATGAGCAGTTCTTC
CAWSVLSGGAYEQFF
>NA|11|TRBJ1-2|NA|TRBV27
TGTGCCAGAACAGGGTCCCATGGCTACACCTTC
CARTGSHGYTF
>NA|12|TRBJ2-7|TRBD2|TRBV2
TGTGCCTCGCGGGAGAGTGGGGACGAGCAGTACTTC
CASRESGDEQYF
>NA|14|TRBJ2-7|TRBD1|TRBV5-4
TGTGCCAGCAGCCCGGACAGGGGGCCATACGAGCAGTACTTC
CASSPDRGPYEQYF
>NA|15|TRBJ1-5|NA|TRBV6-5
TGTGCCAGCAGCCCTAGTTCCGACAGCAATCAGCCCCAGCATTTT
CASSPSSDSNQPQHF
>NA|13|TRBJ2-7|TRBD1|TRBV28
TGTGCCAGCAGTTTGGACAGGGCCTACGAGCAGTACTTC
CASSLDRAYEQYF
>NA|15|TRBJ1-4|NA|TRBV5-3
TGTGCCAGAAGCTTGAAGAACAGATCTAATGAAAAACTGTTTTTT
CARSLKNRSNEKLFF
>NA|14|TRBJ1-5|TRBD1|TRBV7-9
TGTGCCAGCAGCTCGACGGGACAGGGAGACCCCCAGCATTTT
CASSSTGQGDPQHF
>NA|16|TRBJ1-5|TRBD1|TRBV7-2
TGTGCCAGCAGCTTAAGGACAGGGAGGAGCAATCAGCCCCAGCATTTT
CASSLRTGRSNQPQHF
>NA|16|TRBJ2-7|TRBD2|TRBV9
TGTGCCAGCAGCGTAGGAGCTAGCGGGGGGTTCCGCGAGCAGTACTTC
CASSVGASGGFREQYF
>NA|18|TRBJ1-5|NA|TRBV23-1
TGCGCCAGCAGTCAATCGTGGGGCCGACCCCACGTTCAAGTTCCCCAGCATTTT
CASSQSWGRPHVQVPQHF
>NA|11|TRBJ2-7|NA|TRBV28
TGTGCCAGCAGTCTAGACTACGAGCAGTACTTC
CASSLDYEQYF
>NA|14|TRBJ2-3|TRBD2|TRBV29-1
TGCAGCGCCAATTGGGGGGGTTCTAAAGATACGCAGTATTTT
CSANWGGSKDTQYF
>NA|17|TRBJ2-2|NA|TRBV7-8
TGTGCCAGCAGCACCCGTGGGATAGCGACGAACACCGGGGAGCTGTTTTTT
CASSTRGIATNTGELFF
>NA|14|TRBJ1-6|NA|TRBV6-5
TGTGCCAGCAGTTACTCAGGTGGGGCCTCACCCCTCCACTTT
CASSYSGGASPLHF
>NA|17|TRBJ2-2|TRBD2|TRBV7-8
TGTGCCAGCAGCTCCGTACTAGCGGGAAGTGAGACCGGGGAGCTGTTTTTT
CASSSVLAGSETGELFF
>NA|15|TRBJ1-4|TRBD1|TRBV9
TGTGCCAGCAGCACCCGGACAGGCTGGGGGGAAAAACTGTTTTTT
CASSTRTGWGEKLFF
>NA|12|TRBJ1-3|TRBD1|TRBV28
TGTGCCAGCGGGACAGCAGGCTACACCATATATTTT
CASGTAGYTIYF
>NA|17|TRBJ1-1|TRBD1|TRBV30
TGTGCCTGGAGCAGAATGCTTCCGGGACAGGTGAACACTGAAGCTTTCTTT
CAWSRMLPGQVNTEAFF
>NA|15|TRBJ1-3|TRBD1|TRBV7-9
TGTGCCAGCAGCTTATCTACAGGGGAGGGAAACACCATATATTTT
CASSLSTGEGNTIYF
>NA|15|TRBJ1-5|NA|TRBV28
TGTGCCAGCAGTTGGCCGGGGGATAGCAATCAGCCCCAGCATTTT
CASSWPGDSNQPQHF
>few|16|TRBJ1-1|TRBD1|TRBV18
TGTGCCAGCTCACCGTCGATGGGACAGATGAACACTGAAGCTTTCTTT
CASSPSMGQMNTEAFF
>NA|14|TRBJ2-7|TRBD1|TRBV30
TGTGCCTGGAGGGGGGACAGGGGGGTATACGAGCAGTACTTC
CAWRGDRGVYEQYF
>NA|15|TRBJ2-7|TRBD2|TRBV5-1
TGCGCCAGCAGCTTGCGGGCTAGCGGATCCTACGAGCAGTACTTC
CASSLRASGSYEQYF
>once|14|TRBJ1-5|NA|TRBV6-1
TGTGCCAGCGATTTTACAGTTAGCAATCAGCCCCAGCATTTT
CASDFTVSNQPQHF
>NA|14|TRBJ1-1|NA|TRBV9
TGTGCCAGCAGCCCCGAAGGTGCGGACACTGAAGCTTTCTTT
CASSPEGADTEAFF
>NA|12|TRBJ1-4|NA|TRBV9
TGTGCCAGCAGCGTAGCCAACGGAAAACTGTTTTTT
CASSVANGKLFF
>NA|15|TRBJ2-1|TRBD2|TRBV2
TGTGCCAGCACCTTACTAGCGGGAGGGTCAGGTGAGCAGTTCTTC
CASTLLAGGSGEQFF
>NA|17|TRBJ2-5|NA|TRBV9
TGTGCCAGCAGCGTAGAAGTTCGAGTGGGGGCGGGAGAGACCCAGTACTTC
CASSVEVRVGAGETQYF
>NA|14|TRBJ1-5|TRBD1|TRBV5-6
TGTGCCAGCAGCCGGGGACAGCTCAATCAGCCCCAGCATTTT
CASSRGQLNQPQHF
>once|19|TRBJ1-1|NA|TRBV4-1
TGCGCCAGCAGCCAAGACCGGGGAAAAAGTTCCCTATTGGACACTGAAGCTTTCTTT
CASSQDRGKSSLLDTEAFF
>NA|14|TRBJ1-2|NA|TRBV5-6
TGTGCCAGCAGCTTGGCCGCGGTAGTGGTGGGCTACACCTTC
CASSLAAVVVGYTF
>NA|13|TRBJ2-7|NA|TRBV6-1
TGTGCCAGCAGGGTGACAGGTATGCACGAGCAGTACTTC
CASRVTGMHEQYF
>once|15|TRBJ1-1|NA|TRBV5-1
TGCGCCAGCAGCTACCTAGGAGGGGAGAACACTGAAGCTTTCTTT
CASSYLGGENTEAFF